The clone carrying this T cell receptor beta chain was detected a few times. Treatment of the sample: roughly 19 received Ad26.COV2.S at low or high dose, single or two shots; five or six received placebo; per-sample allocation not given. Sampling was performed 63 days after the first vaccine or placebo injection. This Boston cohort included adults aged 18-55 years. This record belongs to a study of Ad26.COV2.S vaccination and SARS-CoV-2 variants. Whole-study context: Once or twice, 56 days apart, Ad26.COV2.S was delivered intramuscularly.

Profiled with immunoSEQ multiplex PCR; TCRdb holds only in-frame clones, not every one. Found here are about 680,000 clones, 89% of them singletons; the top ten hold approximately 1.5%. Trimming stripped 7 bases from V and 1 base from J, with 10 bases between. There are 12 residues in the CDR3. CDR1 and CDR2 (germline): SQVTM, ANQGSEA. The chain has TRBV29-1 and TRBJ1-2; D is undetermined. The source is a person aged 18-60 years who received the Ad26.COV2.S COVID-19 vaccine or a placebo. This sample comprised peripheral blood, obtained in a trial of Ad26.COV2.S vaccine versus placebo. The CDR3, as DNA: TGCAGCGCCCTAAACCGTAACTATGGCTACACCTTC. Amino acids: CSALNRNYGYTF.